A single sample is the source of the 12 T cell receptor beta chains below, sequenced in a study of T cell changes during pregnancy in multiple sclerosis. Clones were sequenced by immunoSEQ multiplex PCR, and TCRdb holds only the in-frame ones, with some missing. The profile covers around 95,000 clones, with 85% to 95% appearing a single time and about 1.7% taken by the ten largest. The sequenced sample was peripheral blood, obtained after pregnancy. The receptors were gathered from a female donor in good health, enrolled as a control in a pregnancy study.

The rearrangement joins TRBV2 to TRBJ2-5; 7 bases agree with TRBD1. V shed 8 bases, J shed 2 bases, and the junction held 8 bases outside the gene matches. Germline CDR1 and CDR2: SNHLY and FYNNEI. The length of the CDR3 is 14 residues. CDR3 sequence: CASGTTGSQETQYF. Written as DNA, the CDR3 is TGTGCCAGCGGAACGACAGGGTCACAAGAGACCCAGTACTTC.

The chain links TRBV27 to TRBJ2-3, with D possibly being TRBD1 (6 bases). Germline-derived CDR1 and CDR2 are MNHEY and SMNVEV (reference sequence). This CDR3 is 18 amino acids long. Trimming left V 5 bases short and J 0 bases short, with 21 bases between. This CDR3 reads CASSRTLTGSASTDTQYF. CDR3 DNA sequence: TGTGCCAGCAGTAGGACTCTTACAGGGTCTGCTAGCACAGATACGCAGTATTTT.

This chain connects TRBV28 to TRBJ1-5, with a possible D match to TRBD1 (6 bases). V lost 7 bases to trimming and J lost 2 bases, with 15 bases between them. Germline V gene sequence: CDR1 MDHEN, CDR2 SYDVKM. This CDR3 has 15 residues. The CDR3 nucleotides read TGTGCCAGCAATCTAGGGACAACGGGCAATCAGCCCCAGCATTTT. Protein: CASNLGTTGNQPQHF.

Here the CDR3 reads CASSEGPGIAGYEQYF. Written as DNA, the CDR3 is TGTGCCAGCAGCGAGGGACCGGGGATAGCGGGCTACGAGCAGTACTTC. The rearrangement links TRBV9 to TRBJ2-7, with 7 nucleotides matching TRBD2. J gave up 3 bases and V 3 bases, and 12 bases lay outside the gene matches. CDR1 and CDR2 (germline): SGDLS, YYNGEE. The CDR3 contains 16 residues.

CDR3 DNA: TGCGCCAGCAGCCAAGCACGTAGCTCCTACAATGAGCAGTTCTTC. Protein product: CASSQARSSYNEQFF. J is TRBJ2-1 and V is TRBV4-1, with D uncertain. Trimming stripped 1 base from V and 0 bases from J, with 7 bases between. Germline V gene lookup returns CDR1 MGHRA and CDR2 YSYEKL. This CDR3 contains 15 residues.

CDR3 loop: CASTYGREFLGGELFF. In DNA form, the CDR3 reads TGCGCCAGCACCTATGGCCGGGAGTTCCTAGGCGGGGAGCTGTTTTTT. The chain couples TRBV4-1 to TRBJ2-2; D possibly corresponds to TRBD2 (6 bases). This CDR3 has 16 amino acids. Between the trimmed V and J ends, which lost 7 bases and 7 bases, there was a span of 22 bases. Germline V lookup: CDR1 MGHRA, CDR2 YSYEKL.

The J gene is TRBJ2-7, the V gene TRBV19, with 8 positions matching TRBD1. Germline V gene lookup returns CDR1 LNHDA and CDR2 SQIVND (reference sequence). Germline trimming cut 8 bases from V and 2 bases from J; bases unmatched to any gene: 5. The CDR3 has 13 residues. The CDR3 bases are TGTGCCAGTGGGGGGACAGGCCCCTACGAGCAGTACTTC. This translates into CASGGTGPYEQYF.

The chain joins TRBV4-1 to TRBJ2-2, with D tentatively TRBD2 (5 bases). This CDR3 spans 16 amino acids. V was cut by 2 bases and J by 1 base, with 11 bases left in between. In germline, CDR1 is MGHRA, CDR2 YSYEKL. CDR3 protein: CASSQRTEVNTGELFF. The CDR3 DNA reads as TGCGCCAGCAGCCAAAGGACTGAAGTGAACACCGGGGAGCTGTTTTTT.

The gene calls are TRBV6-1 and TRBJ2-1; 11 positions match TRBD2. The CDR3 has 19 residues. The trim removed 4 bases at V and 0 bases at J, leaving 11 bases unmatched. Germline loops: CDR1 MNHNS, CDR2 SASEGT. The CDR3, as DNA: TGTGCCAGCAGTGTTACCGGGACTAGCGGTAAGAGCTCCTACAATGAGCAGTTCTTC. It encodes CASSVTGTSGKSSYNEQFF.

This chain joins TRBV28 and TRBJ2-1, with 9 bases that match TRBD2. This CDR3 contains 15 residues. V was clipped by 2 bases and J by 9 bases; unmatched bases: 8. Germline CDR1 and CDR2: MDHEN and SYDVKM. CDR3 residues: CASSLLVAGVSEQFF. For the CDR3, the DNA is TGTGCCAGCAGTTTACTGGTAGCGGGAGTTAGTGAGCAGTTCTTC.

The V gene is TRBV30, the J gene TRBJ2-3, with D possibly being TRBD2 (6 bases). CDR3 size: 14 residues. Trimming took 1 base from V and 3 from J, leaving 11 bases between them. Germline V gene sequence: CDR1 GTSNPN, CDR2 SVGIG (reference sequence). The CDR3 spells CAWSGRGLTDTQYF. The DNA for the CDR3 is TGTGCCTGGAGTGGGCGGGGCCTAACAGATACGCAGTATTTT.

The chain combines TRBV15 with TRBJ1-1; TRBD1 is a possible D gene (6 bases). The CDR3 sequence is 14 residues long. Trimming shortened V by 2 bases and J by 5 bases, and 12 bases separated the two germline ends. Germline V lookup: CDR1 LNHNV, CDR2 YYDKDF (reference sequence). The CDR3 reads CATSRPGDKTEAFF. Written as DNA, the CDR3 is TGTGCCACCAGCAGACCAGGGGATAAGACTGAAGCTTTCTTT.